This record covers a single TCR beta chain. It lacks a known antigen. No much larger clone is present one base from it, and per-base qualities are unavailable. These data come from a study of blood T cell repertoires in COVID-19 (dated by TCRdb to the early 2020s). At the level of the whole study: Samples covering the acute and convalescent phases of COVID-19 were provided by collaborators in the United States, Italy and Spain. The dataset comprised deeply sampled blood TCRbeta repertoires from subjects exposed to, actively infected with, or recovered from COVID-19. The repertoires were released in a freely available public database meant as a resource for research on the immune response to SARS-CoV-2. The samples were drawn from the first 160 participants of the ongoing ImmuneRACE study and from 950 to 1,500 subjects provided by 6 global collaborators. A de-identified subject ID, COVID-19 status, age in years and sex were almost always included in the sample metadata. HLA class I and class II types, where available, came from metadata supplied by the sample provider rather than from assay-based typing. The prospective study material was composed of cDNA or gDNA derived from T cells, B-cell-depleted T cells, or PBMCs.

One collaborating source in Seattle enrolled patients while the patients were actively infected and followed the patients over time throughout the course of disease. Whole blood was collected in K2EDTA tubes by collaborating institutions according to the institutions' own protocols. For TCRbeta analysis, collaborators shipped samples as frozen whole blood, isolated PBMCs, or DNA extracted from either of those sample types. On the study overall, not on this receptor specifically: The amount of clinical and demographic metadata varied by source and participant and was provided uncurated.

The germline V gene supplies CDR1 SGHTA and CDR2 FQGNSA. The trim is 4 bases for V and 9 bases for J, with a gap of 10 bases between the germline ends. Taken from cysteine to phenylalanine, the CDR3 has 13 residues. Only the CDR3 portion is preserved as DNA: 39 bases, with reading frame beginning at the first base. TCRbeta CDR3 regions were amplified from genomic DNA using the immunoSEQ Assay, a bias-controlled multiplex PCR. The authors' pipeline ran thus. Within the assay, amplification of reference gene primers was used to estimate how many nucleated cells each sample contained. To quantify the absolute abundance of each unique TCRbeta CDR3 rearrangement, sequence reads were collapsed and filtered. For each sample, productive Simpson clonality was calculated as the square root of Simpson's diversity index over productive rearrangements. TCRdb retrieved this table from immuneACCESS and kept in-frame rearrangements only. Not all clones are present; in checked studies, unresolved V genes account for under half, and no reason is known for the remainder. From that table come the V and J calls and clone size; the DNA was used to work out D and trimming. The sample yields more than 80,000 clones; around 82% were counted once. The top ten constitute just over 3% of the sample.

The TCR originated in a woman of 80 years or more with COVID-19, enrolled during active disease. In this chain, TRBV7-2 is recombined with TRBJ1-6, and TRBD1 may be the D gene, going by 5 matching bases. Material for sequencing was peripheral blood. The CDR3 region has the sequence CASSSQGSSPLHF. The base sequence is TGTGCCAGCAGCTCCCAGGGTAGTTCACCCCTCCACTTT.